This T cell receptor (beta chain) derives from a study of blood T cells in healthy people across ages. Whole-study results and caveats: The study regarded diversity estimates from one million T cells as underestimates. Naive T cell percentage strongly correlated with TCR beta diversity. Unsorted PBMCs prevented conclusive naive versus antigen-experienced comparison.

Germline V gene data show CDR1 as MDHEN and CDR2 as SYDVKM. V was pared by 5 bases and J by 3 bases, with 6 bases of the junction left unmatched. The CDR3 has 14 amino acids. A J-beta primer mix and a sample-barcoded 5' primer were used in a second PCR of about 7 to 12 cycles. TCRdb ran MiXCR on the 5' RACE reads and lists one entry per CDR3 protein. The repertoire consists of 1.5 million to 2 million distinct CDR3 sequences, with about 39% occurring once and the leading ten covering 23%. This clonotype occurred a few times. Its antigen is unidentified. The receptor was isolated from a human donor in good health. Source material: blood. This chain joins TRBV28 and TRBJ2-7; TRBD2 matches at 8 bases. The CDR3 DNA follows: TGTGCCAGCAGTCCTCGGACTAGCCTCTACGAGCAGTACTTC. Its protein is CASSPRTSLYEQYF.